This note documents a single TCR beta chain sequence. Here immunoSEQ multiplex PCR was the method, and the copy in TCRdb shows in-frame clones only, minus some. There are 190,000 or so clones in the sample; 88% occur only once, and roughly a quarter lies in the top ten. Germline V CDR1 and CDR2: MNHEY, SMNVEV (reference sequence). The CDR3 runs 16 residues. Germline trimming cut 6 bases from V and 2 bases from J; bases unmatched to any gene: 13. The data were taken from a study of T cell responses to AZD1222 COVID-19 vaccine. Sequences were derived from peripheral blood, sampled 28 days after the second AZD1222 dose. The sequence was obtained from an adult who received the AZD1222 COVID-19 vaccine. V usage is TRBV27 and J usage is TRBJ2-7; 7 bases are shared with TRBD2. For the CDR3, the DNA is TGTGCCAGCAGCTTGGGGTCGGCTAGCGGTGCCTACGAGCAGTACTTC. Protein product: CASSLGSASGAYEQYF.